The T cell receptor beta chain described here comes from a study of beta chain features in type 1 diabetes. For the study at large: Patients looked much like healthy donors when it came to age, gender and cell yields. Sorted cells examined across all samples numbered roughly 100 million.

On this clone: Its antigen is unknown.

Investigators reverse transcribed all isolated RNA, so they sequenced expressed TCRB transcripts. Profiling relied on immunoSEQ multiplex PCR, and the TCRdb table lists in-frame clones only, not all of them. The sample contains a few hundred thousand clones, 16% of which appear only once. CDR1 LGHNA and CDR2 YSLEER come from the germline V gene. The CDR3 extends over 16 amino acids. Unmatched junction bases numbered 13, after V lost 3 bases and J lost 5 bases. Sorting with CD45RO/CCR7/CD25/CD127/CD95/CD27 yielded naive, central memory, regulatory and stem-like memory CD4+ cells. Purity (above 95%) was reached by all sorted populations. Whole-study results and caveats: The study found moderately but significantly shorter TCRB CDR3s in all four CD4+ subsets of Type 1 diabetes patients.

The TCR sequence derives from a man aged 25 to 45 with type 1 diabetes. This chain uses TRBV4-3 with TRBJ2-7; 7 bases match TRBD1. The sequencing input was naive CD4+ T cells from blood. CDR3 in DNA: TGCGCCAGCAGCCAGCAGACCTCCTTGACAGGGAACGAGCAGTACTTC. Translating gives CASSQQTSLTGNEQYF.